The text below deals with one T cell receptor (beta chain). Only in-frame clones appear in the TCRdb table, and some are missing; sequencing was by immunoSEQ multiplex PCR. The sample has 60,000 or so clones; roughly 97% are singletons. Germline loops: CDR1 MNHEY, CDR2 SMNVEV (reference sequence). With 8 bases removed from V and 0 bases from J, the gap between germline ends came to 17 bases. The CDR3 covers 15 residues. The sample comes from a study of technical replicates of blood from several donors. Sequenced material: T cells isolated from PBMCs. The receptor comes from a human donor in good health. The chain is built from TRBV27 and TRBJ2-7, with D possibly matching TRBD1 (6 bases). The CDR3 sequence: CASPHGQSLSYEQYF. CDR3 coding DNA: TGTGCCAGCCCTCATGGACAGTCTCTCTCCTACGAGCAGTACTTC.